This passage covers 4 T cell receptor beta chains from one sample sequenced in a study of vaccination effects on CD4 cells after COVID-19. The method was immunoSEQ multiplex PCR; TCRdb's version includes in-frame clones alone and lacks a portion of them. The sample lists 15,000 to 20,000 clones; about four fifths were seen once. Antigens of these TCRs are unknown. Before sequencing took place, the ViraFEST assay used viral peptide pools to expand antigen-specific CD4+ T cells. Culturing for about 9 days preceded CD4+ T cell isolation. This person caught SARS-CoV-2 sometime from March to December 2020, and PCR testing confirmed the infection. Everyone in the study got two shots of either the BNT162b2 or mRNA-1273 vaccine. The sample consisted of CD4+ T cells from PBMCs cultured with SARS-CoV-2 spike peptides, taken after COVID-19 vaccination. All receptors come from a human donor who had a prior SARS-CoV-2 infection.

This clone was detected only a few times. This chain links TRBV12-5 with TRBJ2-7; 9 bases are shared with TRBD1. Losses at the gene ends were 5 bases for V and 3 bases for J; bases not matched to a gene: 5. Germline V gives CDR1 LGHNT, CDR2 FRNRAP. CDR3 size: 14 residues. The CDR3 DNA reads TGTGCTAGTGGTATCGGGGACAGGGACTACGAGCAGTACTTC. Translating it yields CASGIGDRDYEQYF.

This chain links TRBV27 with TRBJ1-1, with TRBD1 matching over 7 bases. Trimming took 6 bases from V and 1 from J; bases not matched to a gene: 8. Germline V gives CDR1 MNHEY, CDR2 SMNVEV (reference sequence). This CDR3 spans 15 amino acids. The CDR3, as DNA: TGTGCCAGCAGCCCCACAGGGGCCGGGAACACTGAAGCTTTCTTT. Translating it yields CASSPTGAGNTEAFF.

The chain combines TRBV5-1 with TRBJ2-7; 14 bases align to TRBD2. The germline gives CDR1 SGHRS, CDR2 YFSETQ. J lost 9 bases, V lost 3 bases, and 11 bases had no gene match. The CDR3 loop spans 16 amino acids. CDR3 sequence: CASSSGLAGGLGGQYF. The CDR3 DNA sequence: TGCGCCAGCAGCTCTGGACTAGCGGGAGGTTTAGGAGGGCAGTACTTC.

The V and J genes are TRBV5-1 and TRBJ2-1; 8 bases line up with TRBD1. This CDR3 comprises 14 residues. Germline CDR1 is SGHRS and CDR2 is YFSETQ. J was trimmed by 4 bases and V by 0 bases; bases with no gene match: 0. CDR3: CASSLGDRYNEQFF. As DNA, the CDR3 is TGCGCCAGCAGCTTGGGGGACAGGTACAATGAGCAGTTCTTC.